This T cell receptor beta chain was captured in a study of beta chain features in type 1 diabetes. Every isolated RNA sample was fully reverse transcribed, so sequencing captured expressed TCRB transcripts. The protocol was immunoSEQ multiplex PCR, while the TCRdb copy is restricted to in-frame clones and leaves out a portion. This table has almost 350,000 clones, around 9% appearing once. Study-level findings and limits: Shortening of TCRB CDR3s, moderate but significant, appeared in all four CD4+ subsets of Type 1 diabetes patients.

This clone was observed a few times. Its antigen is currently unknown. Germline V gives CDR1 MNHNS, CDR2 SASEGT. This CDR3 has 12 residues. The V end was cut by 2 bases, the J end by 6 bases, with 5 bases between. The chain carries TRBV6-1 and TRBJ2-1, with unresolved D. The TCR originated in a man aged 25 to 40 with type 1 diabetes. Sequencing was done on a sample of central memory CD4+ T cells from blood. CDR3 DNA sequence: TGTGCCAGCAGTGAACATGTCAATGAGCAGTTCTTC. Protein: CASSEHVNEQFF.